The clone carrying this TCR beta chain was recorded at least ten times. The sample is drawn from a study of spatial heterogeneity in lung cancer. For the study at large: As counted in raw reads, each unique TCR and UMI combination appeared more than ten times on average.

Germline V gene sequence: CDR1 KGHDR, CDR2 SFDVKD. The V gene lost 3 bases and the J gene lost 7 bases, with 3 bases spanning the gap. CDR3 length: 11 residues. Individually, TCR cDNA molecules were each labelled with a unique molecular identifier. MiXCR was run by TCRdb on the 5' RACE reads, yielding one entry per CDR3 protein. Of 30,000 to 45,000 distinct CDR3 sequences in the sample, roughly 8% were seen once. Time point in this sample: sample taken at primary tumor resection. Whole RNA, isolated from tumor, nontumor lung or frozen PBMC, was sequenced without prior sorting. A total of approximately 70 untreated early-stage non-small cell lung cancer patients served as donors.

This chain joins TRBV24-1 and TRBJ2-1; D remains ambiguous. Sequences were derived from PBMCs, sampled at surgery. The TCR originated in a male donor with early-stage non-small cell lung cancer. The CDR3 DNA is TGTGCCACCAGTGATCGTAATGAGCAGTTCTTC. It yields the protein CATSDRNEQFF.